This T cell receptor beta chain came from a study of T cell changes during pregnancy in multiple sclerosis. The CDR3 is made up of 19 amino acids. Germline lookup yields CDR1 MRHNA and CDR2 SNTAGT. V shed 5 bases and J 5 bases; nucleotides not matched to a gene: 18. Data came from immunoSEQ multiplex PCR; TCRdb stores just in-frame clones and leaves some out. The sample shows around 12,000 clones, about 88% of them seen only once. Sequenced here: CD8+ T cells from peripheral blood mononuclear cells, sampled in the second trimester of pregnancy. The chain links TRBV6-4 to TRBJ2-1; 10 bases align to TRBD2. The clonotype was recovered from a female donor in good health, enrolled as a control in a pregnancy study. The chain's CDR3 is CASSPYQLERGGRDNEQFF. In nucleotides, the CDR3 is TGTGCCAGCAGTCCGTACCAGCTGGAGCGGGGGGGCCGGGACAATGAGCAGTTCTTC.